This entry describes one TCR beta chain. This specimen belongs to a study of blood T cell repertoires in COVID-19. Overall study: Researchers got acute and convalescent COVID-19 samples from the United States, Italy and Spain. The cDNA or gDNA used as material had been derived from T cells, B-cell-depleted T cells, or PBMCs.

The V and J ends lost 5 bases and 3 bases, in that order; junction bases with no gene match: 7. The CDR3 totals 16 residues. The germline V gene encodes CDR1 MNHNY and CDR2 SVGAGI (reference sequence). In the authors' methods: Quantification of nucleated cells was approximated via reference gene primer amplification. Produced via immunoSEQ multiplex PCR; TCRdb's table is partial and in-frame only. V, J and clone size are taken as reported in that table, and D and trimming were inferred from the DNA itself. The sample has about 160,000 clones; 75% to 90% are singletons. The sequence came from a woman at least 80 years old with active or convalescent COVID-19. The chain employs TRBV6-6 and TRBJ2-1, with 10 bases fitting TRBD1. The source material was peripheral blood. CDR3 in DNA: TGTGCCAGCAGTCACGACAGGGGGCCCCACTACAATGAGCAGTTCTTC. Protein: CASSHDRGPHYNEQFF.